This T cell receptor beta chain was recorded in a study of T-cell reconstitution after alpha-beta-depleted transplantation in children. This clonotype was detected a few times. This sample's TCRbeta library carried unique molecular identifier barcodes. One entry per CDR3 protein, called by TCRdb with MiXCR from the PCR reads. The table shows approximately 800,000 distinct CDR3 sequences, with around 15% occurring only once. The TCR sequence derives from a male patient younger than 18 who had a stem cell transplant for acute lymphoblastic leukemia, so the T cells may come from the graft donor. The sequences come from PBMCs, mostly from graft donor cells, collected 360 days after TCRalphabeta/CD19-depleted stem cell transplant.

Here the CDR3 DNA reads TGCAGTGCTAGAGTTCGCAGGGGGCTATCAAATGAGCAGTTCTTC. It specifies CSARVRRGLSNEQFF. The chain links TRBV20-1 to TRBJ2-1, with TRBD1 matching over 8 bases. After removal of 1 base from V and 7 bases from J, the junction contained 9 bases not matched to a gene. Germline values: CDR1 DFQATT, CDR2 SNEGSKA (reference sequence). The CDR3 sequence is 15 residues long.